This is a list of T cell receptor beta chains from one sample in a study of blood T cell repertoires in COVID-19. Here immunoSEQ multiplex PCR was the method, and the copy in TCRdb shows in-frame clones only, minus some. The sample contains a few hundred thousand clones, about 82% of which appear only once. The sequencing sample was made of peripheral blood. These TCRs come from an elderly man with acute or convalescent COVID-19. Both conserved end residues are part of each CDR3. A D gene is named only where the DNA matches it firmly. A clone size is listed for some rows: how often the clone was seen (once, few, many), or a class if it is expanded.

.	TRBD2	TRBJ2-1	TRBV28	TGTGCCAGCGGACCGGGAGGCCCCTACAATGAGCAGTTCTTC	CASGPGGPYNEQFF
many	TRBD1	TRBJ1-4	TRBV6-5	TGTGCCAGCAGTTACCTGACAGGGAATGAAAAACTGTTTTTT	CASSYLTGNEKLFF
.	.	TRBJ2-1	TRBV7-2	TGTGCCAGCAGCAGACAGGCGCACTCCTACAATGAGCAGTTCTTC	CASSRQAHSYNEQFF
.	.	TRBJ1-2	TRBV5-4	TGTGCCAGCAGCTTTGAGACTCAAAACAGGGGCTACACCTTC	CASSFETQNRGYTF
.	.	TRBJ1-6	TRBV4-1	TGCGCCAGCAGCCAAGAAGGAGTAAGTGGAAATTCACCCCTCCACTTT	CASSQEGVSGNSPLHF
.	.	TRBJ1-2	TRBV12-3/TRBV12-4	TGTGCCAGCAGTTTCGGTAACTATGGCTACACCTTC	CASSFGNYGYTF
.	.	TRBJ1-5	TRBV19	TGTGCCAGTAGTATCCACTCAGGGGGCAATCAGCCCCAGCATTTT	CASSIHSGGNQPQHF
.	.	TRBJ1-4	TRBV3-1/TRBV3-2	TGTGCCAGCAGCCTTCAGGGAACAGGCGAAAAACTGTTTTTT	CASSLQGTGEKLFF
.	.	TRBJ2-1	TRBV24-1	TGTGCCACCAGTGATTCGCAGGGACTCGGGTCCTACAATGAGCAGTTCTTC	CATSDSQGLGSYNEQFF
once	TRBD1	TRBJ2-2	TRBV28	TGTGCGGGACAGAGGAACACCGGGGAGCTGTTTTTT	CAGQRNTGELFF